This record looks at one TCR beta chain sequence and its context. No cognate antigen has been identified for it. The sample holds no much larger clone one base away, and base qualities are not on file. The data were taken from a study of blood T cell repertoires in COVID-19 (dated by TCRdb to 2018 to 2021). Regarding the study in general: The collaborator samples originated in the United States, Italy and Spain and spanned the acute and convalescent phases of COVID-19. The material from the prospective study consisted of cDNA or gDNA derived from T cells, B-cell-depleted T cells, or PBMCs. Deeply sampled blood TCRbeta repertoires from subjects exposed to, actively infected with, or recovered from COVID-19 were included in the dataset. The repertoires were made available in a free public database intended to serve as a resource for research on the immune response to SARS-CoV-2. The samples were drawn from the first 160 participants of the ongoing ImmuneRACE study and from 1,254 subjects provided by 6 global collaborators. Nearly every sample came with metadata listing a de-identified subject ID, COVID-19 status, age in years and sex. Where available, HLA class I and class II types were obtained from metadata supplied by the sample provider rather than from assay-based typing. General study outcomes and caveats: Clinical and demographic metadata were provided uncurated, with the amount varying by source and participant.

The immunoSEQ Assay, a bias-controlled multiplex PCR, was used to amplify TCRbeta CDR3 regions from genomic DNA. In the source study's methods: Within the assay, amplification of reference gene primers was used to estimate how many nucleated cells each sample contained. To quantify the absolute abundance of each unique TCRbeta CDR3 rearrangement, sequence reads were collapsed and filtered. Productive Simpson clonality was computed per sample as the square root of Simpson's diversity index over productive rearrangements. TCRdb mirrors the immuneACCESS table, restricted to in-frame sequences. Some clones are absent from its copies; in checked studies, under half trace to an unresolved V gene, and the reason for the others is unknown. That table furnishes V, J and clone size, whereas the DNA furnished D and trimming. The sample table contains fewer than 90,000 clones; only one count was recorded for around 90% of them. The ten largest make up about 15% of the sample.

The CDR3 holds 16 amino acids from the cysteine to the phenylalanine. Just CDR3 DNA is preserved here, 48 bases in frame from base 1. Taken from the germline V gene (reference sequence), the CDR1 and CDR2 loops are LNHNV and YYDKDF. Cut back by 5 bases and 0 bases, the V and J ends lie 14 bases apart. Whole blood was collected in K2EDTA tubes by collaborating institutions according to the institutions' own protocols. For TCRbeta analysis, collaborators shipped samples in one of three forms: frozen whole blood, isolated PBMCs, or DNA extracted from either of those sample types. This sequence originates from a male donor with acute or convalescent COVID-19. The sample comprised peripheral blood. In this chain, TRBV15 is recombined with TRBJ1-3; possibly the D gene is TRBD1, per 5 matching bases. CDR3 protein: CATSAGRPVSGNTIYF. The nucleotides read TGTGCCACCAGCGCGGGACGGCCGGTCTCTGGAAACACCATATATTTT.